The text below deals with one T cell receptor (beta chain). This clonotype turned up a few times. This receptor's antigen is unknown. The sample holds no much larger clone one base away, and base qualities are not on file. The record originates from a study of T cells in Graves' hyperthyroidism and ophthalmopathy (dated by TCRdb to between 2019 and 2020). For the study in its entirety: Peripheral blood samples were taken at initial diagnosis, before any treatment was given. The roughly 99 discovery patients were divided at random into training and test sets in a 7:3 ratio. The paper reports TCR Vbeta CDR3 sequencing of 130 to 150 peripheral blood samples: over 40 ophthalmopathy, around 80 hyperthyroidism and some 17 progressor patients. A discovery cohort of about 100 patients, about 43 with Graves' ophthalmopathy and approximately 57 with stable Graves' hyperthyroidism, was used to find distinguishing TCR V-J signatures. An independent validation cohort of around 19 hyperthyroidism patients and some 15 patients who later progressed to ophthalmopathy tested prospective prediction of ophthalmopathy. After blood sampling, hyperthyroidism patients were treated with methimazole at a starting dose of 30 mg daily, and ophthalmopathy patients were treated with high-dose intravenous methylprednisolone. In about 6 Graves' hyperthyroidism patients, the study also compared T-cell repertoires from thyroid tissue with T-cell repertoires from blood. General study outcomes and caveats: No statistical method was used to fix the sample size in advance, and group allocation was not hidden from the investigators. Most expanded thyroid clonotypes (frequency above 0.001) were also detected in blood, suggesting blood repertoires may reflect thyroid immune responses. Ophthalmopathy was separated from stable hyperthyroidism by a 13 V-J signature model, with approximately 86% sensitivity and 81% to 82% specificity obtained in cross-validation and 80%/75% obtained in testing. In validation, progression to ophthalmopathy was predicted by the model with 65% to 71% sensitivity and 72% to 85% specificity, a median of approximately 6.5 months before onset.

The TCR beta CDR3 regions were amplified from the RNA transcripts. For the first round of RT-PCR on the TCR CDR3, the HTBI primer set was used together with the Qiagen OneStep RT-PCR kit. Libraries were constructed in a second round of multiplex PCR, after which size selection and purification were performed. The libraries were sequenced on an Illumina HiSeq2000 using paired-end 100 bp reads. In the authors' own workflow: Raw data were processed with SOAPnuke, discarding reads with adapters, uncalled bases, mean Phred below 15, or no exact constant-primer or identifier match. High-quality paired reads were merged with COPE v1.2.5, and unique nucleotide sequences were defined as clonotypes. MiTCR v1.1 was used to align clonotypes to the IMGT TRBV, TRBD and TRBJ reference segments. Only V-J combinations with frequency above 0.0001, covering 99% to 99.2% of repertoires, were analysed. A TCS score was defined as the ratio of F50 (clonal expansion) to E x V (chaos), with BLOSUM62-based TCRdist applied between CDR3 peptides within each V-J. Welch's t-statistics and random forest reduced around 520 V-J features to 13, which were used in a naive Bayes classifier (R e1071). Clones were called with MiXCR by TCRdb after fastp trimmed the public reads at Q25, and only in-frame beta chains were retained. Every distinct CDR3 protein forms one entry, paired with its most common genes and DNA. The V and J calls were not made by the authors but by TCRdb's processing. Here the sample has some 440,000 distinct CDR3 sequences; more than 15% occur a single time. The top ten hold 13% to 15% of the sample.

Stable Graves' hyperthyroidism was defined as no progression to ophthalmopathy during 18 months of follow-up. Hyperthyroidism patients were aged 18 to 65 years and newly diagnosed, with disease duration of less than 2 months. Patients with uncontrolled infections, other autoimmune diseases, pregnancy or lactation were excluded. Diagnoses relied on clinical symptoms, serum thyroxine and TRAb, thyroid ultrasound and orbital computed tomography. PBMCs were isolated from about 9.2 ml of fresh peripheral blood by Ficoll-Paque density gradient centrifugation. Total RNA was extracted with Trizol reagent, and quality was checked on an Agilent 2100 Bioanalyzer. Per the germline V gene, SQVTM is the CDR1 and ANQGSEA is the CDR2. CDR3 length: 11 amino acids, cysteine to phenylalanine. The only DNA kept is the CDR3, 33 bases in frame from the first base.

The rearrangement joined TRBV29-1 to TRBJ2-5; the D gene is possibly TRBD2, with 6 bases matching. The sequenced material came from blood. This sequence originates from a woman between 18 and 29 years old with Graves' hyperthyroidism. This receptor carries the CDR3 CRVGAGETQYF. The DNA sequence is as follows: TGCAGGGTAGGGGCGGGGGAGACCCAGTACTTC.